These T cell receptor beta chains were read from a single sample in a study of control samples from healthy donors and cancer patients. Profiling relied on immunoSEQ multiplex PCR, and the TCRdb table lists in-frame clones only, not all of them. Counted here are roughly 180,000 clones, around 90% occurring once; the ten biggest clones make up just over 2%. Sequences were obtained from blood. All receptors derive from a woman aged 40 to 50 in good health. Each CDR3 is given without its conserved first and last residue. The D gene is left open where the match is weak. Clone size, where shown, is once, few, many, or a class for clones that have expanded.

cdr3_aa v_call clone_size d_call
ASSHGVYEQY TRBV7-9 . .
ASSYGGSTEAF TRBV6-5 . .
ASRYGGYTGELF TRBV6-5 . TRBD2
ASSFSDQNTEAF TRBV5-1 . .
ASSLGTAENQPQH TRBV7-9 . .
ASSQDRGNEQF TRBV5-6 . TRBD1
ASTLLGTSMLHEQF TRBV3-1/TRBV3-2 once .
ASSQAGSGYNQPQH TRBV4-1 . .
ASSLSGSQPQH TRBV7-8 . .
ASRPEANSPLH TRBV5-1 . .
ASSKDPAGPNTEAF TRBV21-1 . .
ASSPFRGKETQY TRBV18 . .
ASSFRLAGGPVNEQF TRBV13 . TRBD2
ASSLSWADRAYGYT TRBV27 . .
ASSIEGRAPTEAF TRBV19 . .
ASSPDLGKNIQY TRBV18 . .
ASSPGLAGSTDTQY TRBV27 . TRBD2
ASSLGSIADTDTQY TRBV5-1 once .
ASSPGKGYT TRBV12-3/TRBV12-4 . .
ASSLPGDSPLH TRBV19 . .
ASSFGTANTEAF TRBV5-1 . .
ASSSYLRGTEAF TRBV21-1 few .
ASSLEAGGYQPQH TRBV27 . TRBD1
ASSLEGREVGEAF TRBV5-1 once .
ASSQDKAGVTDTQY TRBV4-2 . TRBD2
ASSLDGGPARGFETQY TRBV11-2 few .
ASSLQGASPLH TRBV5-4 . TRBD1
ASETGQGAYNEQF TRBV18 . TRBD1
ASSIPGRPRDEQY TRBV19 . .
ASSRFAGGPYNEQF TRBV5-6 once TRBD2
ASSLDRGENTGELF TRBV3-1/TRBV3-2 . TRBD1
ASSAGRELF TRBV10-2 . .
SASFLAGRETQY TRBV20-1 . TRBD2
ASSPGTGTETQY TRBV10-1 . TRBD1
ASSSLAGATTDTQY TRBV11-2 once TRBD2
ASSSYPGSDYEQY TRBV5-1 . .
ASSELWGNTEAF TRBV6-4 . .